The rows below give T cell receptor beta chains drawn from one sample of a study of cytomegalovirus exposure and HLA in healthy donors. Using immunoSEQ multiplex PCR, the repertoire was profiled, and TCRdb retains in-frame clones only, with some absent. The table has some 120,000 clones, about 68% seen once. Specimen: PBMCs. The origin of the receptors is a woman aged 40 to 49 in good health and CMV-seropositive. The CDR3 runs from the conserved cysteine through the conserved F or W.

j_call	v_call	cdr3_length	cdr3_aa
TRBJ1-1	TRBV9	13	CASSEAGMTEAFF
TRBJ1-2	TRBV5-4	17	CASSLSFQGGVDYGYTF
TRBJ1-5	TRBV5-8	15	CASSLARFPNQPQHF
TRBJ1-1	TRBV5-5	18	CASSLSRGLADSNTEAFF
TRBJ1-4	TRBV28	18	CASRPTNDRDRAHEKLFF
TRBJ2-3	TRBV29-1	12	CSVGPRVDTQYF
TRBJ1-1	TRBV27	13	CASNTGGDTEAFF
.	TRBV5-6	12	CASSLSSLEQYF
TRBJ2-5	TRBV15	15	CATSRDYSGQETQYF
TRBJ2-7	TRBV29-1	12	CSVESLLYEQYF
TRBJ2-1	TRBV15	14	CATSRGTRTDEQFF
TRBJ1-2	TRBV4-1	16	CASSQAGAGGGHGYTF
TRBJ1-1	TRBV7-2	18	CASSSSSGQSPRPTEAFF
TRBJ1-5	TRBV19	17	CASSHRGEGYSNQPQHF
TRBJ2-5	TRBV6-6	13	CASSINRGETQYF
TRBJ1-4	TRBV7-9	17	CASSSRQGTATNEKLFF
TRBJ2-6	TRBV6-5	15	CASSYSTGGANVLTF
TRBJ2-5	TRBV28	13	CASRNWRWSTQYF
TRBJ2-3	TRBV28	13	CASSLLQGTMQYF
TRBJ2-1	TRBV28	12	CASSYAEAEQFF
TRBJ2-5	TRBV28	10	CASSEETQYF
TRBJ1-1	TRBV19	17	CASSASGTGGEGTEAFF
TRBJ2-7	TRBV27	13	CASSLGLAYEQYF
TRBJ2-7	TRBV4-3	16	CASSQSSRRSGYEQYF
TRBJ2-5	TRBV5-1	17	CASSPPLGTTYQETQYF
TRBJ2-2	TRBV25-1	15	CASSEFAGVPGELFF
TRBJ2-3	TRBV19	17	CASSMGWTSGSTDTQYF
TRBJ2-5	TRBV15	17	CATSRVGLAGGQETQYF
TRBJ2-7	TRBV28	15	CASSLPSESSYEQYF
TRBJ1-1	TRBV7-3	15	CASSLSAGQGTEAFF
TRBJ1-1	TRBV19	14	CASIEGGGLTEAFF
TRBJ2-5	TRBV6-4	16	CASSPFAGTSSETQYF
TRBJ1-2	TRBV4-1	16	CASSQDTGSGIYGYTF
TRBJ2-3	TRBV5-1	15	CASSTTGAYTDTQYF
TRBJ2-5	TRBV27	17	CASSGLGSGGPQETQYF